This T cell receptor beta chain was documented in a study of blood T cell repertoires in COVID-19. Authors' processing steps: From reference gene primer amplification, estimates of nucleated cell counts were derived. Sequencing used immunoSEQ multiplex PCR; TCRdb keeps in-frame clones, though not all of them. That table supplies the V and J calls and clone size; D and trimming were determined from the DNA. The sample comprises 150,000 to 200,000 clones, roughly four fifths of which are singletons, and 9.5% to 12% rests with the top ten. CDR1 is LNHDA, CDR2 SQIVND, per germline (reference sequence). With 2 bases removed from V and 2 bases from J, the gap between germline ends came to 13 bases. This CDR3 spans 16 amino acids.

The sequence derives from a woman aged 40 to 50 with COVID-19, enrolled during active disease. This sequence joins TRBV19 and TRBJ1-5; possible D gene TRBD1, 6 bases. Input material: peripheral blood. DNA for the CDR3: TGTGCCAGTAGTATACAACCAGGGGATGGCAATCAGCCCCAGCATTTT. This sequence encodes CASSIQPGDGNQPQHF.